This T cell receptor beta chain appears in the sequencing data of a study of metastatic and nonmetastatic thyroid tumors. Study background: Repertoires were compared across blood and tumor or nodule tissue from malignant and benign thyroid patients. Study-wide results and limits: Benign nodules reportedly had significantly lower TCR beta diversity than malignant thyroid tumors in blood and tumor.

Nobody among the patients had been given any treatment before thyroid surgery. Trimming cost V 3 bases and J 4 bases, with 10 bases left between them. CDR1 and CDR2 from the germline V gene are MNHEY and SMNVEV (reference sequence). The CDR3 consists of 14 residues. Original methodology: Clinicopathological groups supplied CDR3 differences that were used to build a distant-metastasis classifier for papillary thyroid cancer. TCRdb reprocessed the PCR reads via MiXCR. TCRdb's processing, not the authors', yielded these V and J calls. There are some 17,000 clones in the sample; about 27% occur only once, and around 15% lies in the top ten. This clone was detected a few times. No antigen is known for it.

V and J are TRBV27 and TRBJ2-1; D tentatively fits TRBD1 or TRBD2 (5 bases each). The sequence was collected from a female donor with papillary thyroid cancer or a benign thyroid nodule (not recorded which). Some clones in this sample may be carry-over from other donors' samples. The sample taken for sequencing was tumor tissue. CDR3 in DNA: TGTGCCAGCAGTTTTTCAGGGAGATACAATGAGCAGTTCTTC. It specifies CASSFSGRYNEQFF.